This T cell receptor (beta chain) stems from a study of patients and donors after allogeneic stem cell transplantation. Germline loops: CDR1 MNHEY, CDR2 SVGEGT. V lost 0 bases and J 2 bases, leaving 9 bases between the germline ends. The CDR3 has 15 residues. Using its own MiXCR run on the RT-PCR reads, TCRdb lists one record per CDR3 protein. The sample shows 900,000 to 1,000,000 distinct CDR3 sequences, over 15% of them seen only once. This chain connects TRBV6-2 or TRBV6-3 to TRBJ2-3, with unresolved D. The receptor was derived from a human donor who was either an allogeneic HSCT recipient or a stem cell or donor lymphocyte infusion donor (not recorded which). It is not recorded whose cells these are; they may come from a transplant donor. Sequencing input: blood, either unsorted or a sorted T cell fraction (not recorded which). The CDR3, as DNA: TGTGCCAGCAGTTACTCTGGCACCAACACAGATACGCAGTATTTT. Amino acid sequence: CASSYSGTNTDTQYF.